A single sample is the source of the 31 T cell receptor beta chains below, sequenced in a study of neurological immune-mediated disorders. TCRdb re-called the 5' RACE reads with MiXCR, one entry per CDR3 protein. Of 36,000 or so distinct CDR3 sequences detected, 10% appear once; the ten largest clones hold roughly 6.6%. The sequenced material came from PBMCs. All receptors derive from a woman aged 30 to 39 with HTLV-1-associated myelopathy (HAM/TSP).

This clonotype showed up many times. V is TRBV7-9 and J is TRBJ1-1; tentatively, D is TRBD1 (6 bases). V was shortened by 4 bases and J by 2 bases, with 17 bases between the two germline ends. The CDR3 runs 16 residues. Germline CDR1 is SEHNR and CDR2 is FQNEAQ (reference sequence). The CDR3 loop is CASSSGVTGRNTEAFF. In DNA form, the CDR3 reads TGTGCCAGCAGCTCTGGGGTGACAGGACGAAACACTGAAGCTTTCTTT.

This clonotype was counted many times. The junction departs from germline at one end; a sequencing error may be responsible. The chain employs TRBV6-5 and TRBJ2-2, with 8 bases fitting TRBD2. The CDR3 is made up of 16 amino acids. Germline V gene sequence: CDR1 MNHEY, CDR2 SVGAGI. CDR3 amino acids: CASSYAGGGNAGELFF. Here the CDR3 DNA reads TGTGCCAGCAGTTACGCGGGCGGGGGGAACGCCGGGGAGCTGTTTTTT.

At least ten counts were recorded for this clonotype. The V gene is TRBV6-2 or TRBV6-3, the J gene TRBJ1-4; 7 nucleotides align to TRBD1. The CDR3 spans 14 residues. Germline V lookup: CDR1 MNHEY, CDR2 SVGEGT. V lost 5 bases and J lost 7; bases outside the gene matches: 7. The CDR3 here is CASSPPGGSEKLFF. Here the CDR3 DNA reads TGTGCCAGCAGTCCCCCAGGGGGAAGTGAAAAACTGTTTTTT.

In its sample, this clonotype was seen many times. The chain uses TRBV6-5 and TRBJ2-3, with unresolved D. The CDR3 length is 17 residues. Germline loops: CDR1 MNHEY, CDR2 SVGAGI. V lost 8 bases, J lost 4 bases, and 25 bases lay in between. CDR3 amino acids: CASGAFGLVGFADTQYF. CDR3 nucleotide sequence: TGTGCCAGCGGCGCCTTTGGGCTAGTTGGTTTCGCAGATACGCAGTATTTT.

This clonotype was seen at least ten times. This chain connects TRBV5-6 to TRBJ2-7; D unresolved. Trimming cost V 0 bases and J 7 bases, with 11 bases left between them. This CDR3 spans 13 amino acids. Germline CDR1 is SGHDT and CDR2 is YYEEEE. In nucleotides, the CDR3 is TGTGCCAGCAGCTTGGTGGGTGCTTTGGAGCAGTACTTC. It specifies CASSLVGALEQYF.

DNA for the CDR3: TGCAGTGCTAAACTAGGTACCTACAATGAGCAGTTCTTC. This codes for CSAKLGTYNEQFF. The chain couples TRBV20-1 to TRBJ2-1; a possible D gene is TRBD2 (5 bases). V was cut by 4 bases and J by 2 bases, with 9 bases left in between. There are 13 residues in the CDR3. Germline CDR1 and CDR2: DFQATT and SNEGSKA (reference sequence).

The chain uses TRBV18 and TRBJ1-2, with a tentative D call TRBD1 (6 bases). Trimming left V 3 bases short and J 5 bases short, with 19 bases between. The CDR3 contains 16 residues. Germline CDR1 is KGHSH and CDR2 is LQKENI. CDR3 loop: CASSPPSNRALYGYTF. CDR3 nucleotide sequence: TGTGCCAGCTCACCTCCGAGCAACAGGGCTCTATATGGCTACACCTTC.

The genes are TRBV9 and TRBJ2-1; 7 bases match TRBD2. Germline V gene sequence: CDR1 SGDLS, CDR2 YYNGEE. This CDR3 has 16 residues. J lost 2 bases, V lost 4 bases, and 9 bases had no gene match. The CDR3 here is CASSFLPGTTYNEQFF. In DNA form, the CDR3 reads TGTGCCAGCAGCTTCTTGCCCGGGACTACCTACAATGAGCAGTTCTTC.

This clonotype was seen ten or more times. The rearrangement links TRBV7-9 to TRBJ1-2, with unresolved D. There are 14 residues in the CDR3. Germline CDR1 is SEHNR and CDR2 is FQNEAQ (reference sequence). V dropped 10 bases and J dropped 8 bases, with 23 bases sitting between them. The CDR3 sequence is CATQFRVPQRGYTF. The CDR3 bases are TGTGCCACTCAATTCCGGGTCCCACAGCGCGGCTACACCTTC.

As regards this clonotype: It is unclear where the CDR3 begins or ends on the DNA, so no DNA is shown, and the CDR3 is as TCRdb lists it. J is TRBJ1-2 and V is TRBV20-1. CDR1 DFQATT and CDR2 SNEGSKA come from the germline V gene (reference sequence). The CDR3 is 23 amino acids in total, end residues counted. This CDR3 is CSAGVMEGLGYEQYFGPVKGYTF.

This clonotype was recorded at least ten times. This rearrangement joins TRBV20-1 to TRBJ1-5; D unclear. The CDR3 is made up of 13 amino acids. Germline V lookup: CDR1 DFQATT, CDR2 SNEGSKA (reference sequence). V was shortened by 0 bases and J by 4 bases, with 7 bases between the two germline ends. The DNA for the CDR3 is TGCAGTGCTAGAGATGGAGTAAATCAGCCCCAGCATTTT. Encoded protein: CSARDGVNQPQHF.

In its sample, this clonotype was seen many times. This chain connects TRBV20-1 to TRBJ2-1, with D unresolved. The CDR3 contains 15 residues. The V end lost 6 bases, the J end lost 9 bases, and 24 bases lay between the germline ends. CDR1 and CDR2 (germline): DFQATT, SNEGSKA (reference sequence). The CDR3 spells CSASPELLEHGEQFF. CDR3 sequence (DNA): TGCAGTGCCTCACCTGAACTTCTTGAGCACGGTGAGCAGTTCTTC.

In this sample, this clonotype turned up many times. This sequence joins TRBV5-1 and TRBJ2-7; D not resolved. Trimming shortened V by 6 bases and J by 5 bases, and 12 bases separated the two germline ends. Germline V gene sequence: CDR1 SGHRS, CDR2 YFSETQ. CDR3 size: 12 residues. For the CDR3, the DNA is TGCGCCAGCACCTCGTCACTCGACGAGCAGTACTTC. It specifies CASTSSLDEQYF.

This clonotype was detected many times. The V call is TRBV7-2, the J call TRBJ1-1; D call uncertain. The germline gives CDR1 SGHTA, CDR2 FQGNSA. The CDR3 loop spans 12 amino acids. Trimming pared 4 bases from V and 8 bases from J, leaving 11 bases between. For the CDR3, the DNA is TGTGCCAGCAGCTCCCCCCCAGCGGAAGCTTTCTTT. Translated, it gives CASSSPPAEAFF.

This clonotype came up many times. This chain joins TRBV6-5 and TRBJ2-6; TRBD2 aligns across 7 bases. CDR1 MNHEY and CDR2 SVGAGI come from the germline V gene. Trimming at V came to 6 bases and at J to 4 bases, leaving 12 bases not matched to a gene. CDR3 size: 17 residues. CDR3: CASSRAGVVSGANVLTF. In nucleotides, the CDR3 is TGTGCCAGCAGCCGGGCGGGGGTGGTGTCGGGGGCCAACGTCCTGACTTTC.

This clonotype showed up many times. This rearrangement joins TRBV28 to TRBJ2-7; 7 nucleotides match TRBD1. CDR1 is MDHEN, CDR2 SYDVKM, per germline. V was pared by 6 bases and J by 2 bases, with 16 bases of the junction left unmatched. The CDR3 extends over 17 amino acids. CDR3 in DNA: TGTGCCAGCAGGCCCAGATTTCCGGGACAGCACCCCTACGAGCAGTACTTC. It translates to CASRPRFPGQHPYEQYF.

This clonotype was detected many times. V gene TRBV20-1 combines with J gene TRBJ2-1, with TRBD2 matching 10 bases. Trimming cost V 4 bases and J 4 bases; bases outside gene matches: 7. This CDR3 region has 15 residues. Germline values: CDR1 DFQATT, CDR2 SNEGSKA (reference sequence). Here the CDR3 reads CSATPLAGAYNEQFF. The CDR3 coding sequence is TGCAGTGCTACCCCTCTAGCGGGGGCTTACAATGAGCAGTTCTTC.

This clonotype was observed at least ten times. The gene calls are TRBV20-1 and TRBJ1-4; TRBD1 is a possible D gene (5 bases). The V and J ends lost 3 bases and 7 bases respectively, with 12 bases between them. Germline CDR1 is DFQATT and CDR2 is SNEGSKA (reference sequence). CDR3 length: 13 residues. CDR3 nucleotide sequence: TGCAGTGCTAGGGGCGCGGGGGGTGAAAAACTGTTTTTT. Protein: CSARGAGGEKLFF.

This clonotype was found many times. V is TRBV5-6 and J is TRBJ1-1; D not certain. The CDR3 has 16 amino acids. The ends were cut back, 4 bases at V and 2 bases at J, with 18 bases in the middle. In germline, CDR1 is SGHDT, CDR2 YYEEEE. As DNA, the CDR3 is TGTGCCAGCAGCCTACGAGTACTGACGGACAACACTGAAGCTTTCTTT. Translated, it gives CASSLRVLTDNTEAFF.

There are many counts of this clonotype. This chain connects TRBV5-1 to TRBJ1-1; possibly TRBD1 for D (5 bases). CDR1 and CDR2 from the germline V gene are SGHRS and YFSETQ. Trimming removed 4 bases at V and 5 bases at J, with 18 bases between. The CDR3 covers 15 residues. The chain's CDR3 is CASSAAGTRGTEAFF. The CDR3 DNA is TGCGCCAGCAGCGCGGCCGGGACTCGAGGTACTGAAGCTTTCTTT.

This clonotype was counted at least ten times. This chain joins TRBV14 and TRBJ1-1; no clear D gene. V was cut by 7 bases and J by 5 bases, with 14 bases left in between. Germline-derived CDR1 and CDR2 are SGHDN and FVKESK. The CDR3 contains 13 residues. The CDR3 region has the DNA TGTGCCAGCACCGCGACGGGGAGGACTGAAGCTTTCTTT. Translated, it gives CASTATGRTEAFF.

The table lists this clonotype with many counts. The V and J genes are TRBV20-1 and TRBJ1-5; tentatively, D is TRBD1 (6 bases). The V and J ends lost 5 bases and 0 bases respectively, with 17 bases between them. The length of the CDR3 is 16 residues. The germline CDR1 and CDR2 sequences are DFQATT and SNEGSKA (reference sequence). CDR3 sequence (DNA): TGCAGTGCTCTCGCTACAGGGTCTCATAGCAATCAGCCCCAGCATTTT. Translating it yields CSALATGSHSNQPQHF.

This clonotype was recorded many times. This chain links TRBV20-1 with TRBJ2-7, with 10 bases identical to TRBD2. Germline trimming cut 3 bases from V and 0 bases from J; bases unmatched to any gene: 8. The germline V gene has CDR1 DFQATT and CDR2 SNEGSKA (reference sequence). This CDR3 spans 16 amino acids. CDR3 in amino acids: CSASTSGVKISYEQYF. CDR3 coding DNA: TGCAGTGCTAGCACTAGCGGGGTTAAGATCTCCTACGAGCAGTACTTC.

This clonotype was counted at least ten times. The chain uses TRBV6-5 and TRBJ2-3; D tentatively reads TRBD1 or TRBD2 (5 bases each). The CDR3 is 14 residues long. V lost 6 bases, J lost 2 bases, and 12 bases lay in between. Germline CDR1 MNHEY, CDR2 SVGAGI. The CDR3 loop is CASRTGPNTDTQYF. CDR3 in DNA: TGTGCCAGCAGGACGGGACCAAACACAGATACGCAGTATTTT.

This clonotype was counted ten times or more. The chain is built from TRBV20-1 and TRBJ1-6; D is unclear. The CDR3 is 14 amino acids. Trimming took 0 bases from V and 6 from J, leaving 9 bases between them. The germline gives CDR1 DFQATT, CDR2 SNEGSKA (reference sequence). The CDR3 DNA sequence: TGCAGTGCTAGAGAAACAGAGCTTAATTCACCCCTCCACTTT. It specifies CSARETELNSPLHF.

This clonotype was seen repeatedly, ten times or more. This sequence joins TRBV20-1 and TRBJ2-3; D might be TRBD1 (6 bases). This CDR3 is built from 13 residues. Deletions cut 5 bases from V and 5 bases from J, with 14 bases between. From germline, CDR1 is DFQATT and CDR2 SNEGSKA (reference sequence). CDR3 sequence (DNA): TGCAGTGCTCCGGACAGAGTTAAAGATACGCAGTATTTT. This sequence encodes CSAPDRVKDTQYF.

This clonotype has ten or more counts. The J gene is TRBJ1-5, the V gene TRBV2, with D possibly being TRBD1 (5 bases). Trimming left V 3 bases short and J 7 bases short, with 16 bases between. Germline assignment: CDR1 SNHLY and CDR2 FYNNEI. CDR3 size: 15 residues. This CDR3 reads CASSEGQEESQPQHF. The CDR3 DNA sequence: TGTGCCAGCAGTGAGGGGCAGGAGGAAAGCCAGCCCCAGCATTTT.

This clonotype showed up many times. The chain uses TRBV20-1 and TRBJ1-1; 7 nucleotides line up with TRBD1. The germline V gene has CDR1 DFQATT and CDR2 SNEGSKA (reference sequence). The V and J ends lost 6 bases and 4 bases, in that order; junction bases with no gene match: 8. CDR3 length: 13 amino acids. In DNA, the CDR3 is TGCAGTGCCCCCGACAGGGCGGGCACTGAAGCTTTCTTT. It yields the protein CSAPDRAGTEAFF.

This clonotype was seen at least ten times. The V gene is TRBV18, the J gene TRBJ1-1; no definite D call. Trimming took 5 bases from V and 6 from J, leaving 19 bases between them. From germline, CDR1 is KGHSH and CDR2 LQKENI. The CDR3 loop spans 15 amino acids. In DNA, the CDR3 is TGTGCCAGCTCAATGAGTCGACTCGAGGGCTCTGAAGCTTTCTTT. Translated, it gives CASSMSRLEGSEAFF. Full variable domain (remainder filled in from reference TRBV18 and TRBJ1-1): NAGVMQNPRHLVRRRGQEARLRCSPMKGHSHVYWYRQLPEEGLKFMVYLQKENIIDESGMPKERFSAEFPKEGPSILRIQQVVRGDSAAYFCASSMSRLEGSEAFFGQGTRLTVV.

This clonotype was observed many times. The chain uses TRBV20-1 and TRBJ1-1; D is unclear. This CDR3 has 14 residues. Germline assignment: CDR1 DFQATT and CDR2 SNEGSKA (reference sequence). V dropped 0 bases and J dropped 3 bases, with 11 bases sitting between them. The CDR3 DNA follows: TGCAGTGCTAGAGATCCGGGTTCGGACACTGAAGCTTTCTTT. Encoded protein: CSARDPGSDTEAFF.

This clonotype has only a few counts. At one boundary the junction diverges from the germline segment, which might be a read error. This chain uses TRBV10-2 with TRBJ1-1; D remains unclear. Germline V gene lookup returns CDR1 WSHSY and CDR2 SAAADI. The CDR3 is 11 residues long. The CDR3 reads CASSELNEALF. In DNA, the CDR3 is TGCGCCAGCAGTGAGCTGAATGAAGCGTTATTT.